This entry features one TCR beta chain sequence. The CDR3 runs 12 residues. Unmatched junction bases numbered 2, after V lost 4 bases and J lost 4 bases. The germline V gene has CDR1 GTSNPN and CDR2 SVGIG (reference sequence). This entry belongs to a study of OX40 agonist ivuxolimab in advanced cancers. The protocol was immunoSEQ multiplex PCR, while the TCRdb copy is restricted to in-frame clones and leaves out a portion. The repertoire holds more than 40,000 clones, with roughly 80% as singletons. V gene TRBV30 combines with J gene TRBJ1-1; TRBD1 matches 8 bases. Sample: CD4+ or CD8+ T cells sorted from blood, taken in a trial of the OX40 agonist ivuxolimab. The receptor was derived from an adult with an advanced solid tumor such as melanoma, head and neck, liver or kidney cancer. The CDR3: CAWNRGGTEAFF. The CDR3 nucleotides read TGTGCCTGGAACAGGGGGGGCACTGAAGCTTTCTTT.